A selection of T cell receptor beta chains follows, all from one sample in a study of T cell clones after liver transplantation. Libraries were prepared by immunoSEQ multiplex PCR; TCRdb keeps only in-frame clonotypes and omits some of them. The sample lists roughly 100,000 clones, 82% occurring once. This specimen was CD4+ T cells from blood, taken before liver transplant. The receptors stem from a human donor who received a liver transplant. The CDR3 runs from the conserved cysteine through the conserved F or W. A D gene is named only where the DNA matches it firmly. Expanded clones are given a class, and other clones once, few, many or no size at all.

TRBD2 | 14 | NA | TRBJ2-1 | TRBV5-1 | CASRQTSGRSEQFF | TGCGCCAGCAGACAGACTAGCGGGAGAAGCGAGCAGTTCTTC
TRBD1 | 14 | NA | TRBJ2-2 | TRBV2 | CASAPGQGSGELFF | TGTGCCAGTGCCCCGGGACAGGGATCCGGGGAGCTGTTTTTT
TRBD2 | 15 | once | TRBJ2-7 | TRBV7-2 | CASNAGRGARYEQYF | TGTGCCAGCAACGCCGGGAGGGGGGCCCGCTACGAGCAGTACTTC
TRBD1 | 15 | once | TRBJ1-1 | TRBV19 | CASSANRGVNTEAFF | TGTGCCAGTAGTGCTAACAGGGGGGTCAACACTGAAGCTTTCTTT
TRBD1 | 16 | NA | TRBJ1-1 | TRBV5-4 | CASSQGQGAIDTEAFF | TGTGCCAGCAGCCAGGGACAGGGGGCGATCGACACTGAAGCTTTCTTT
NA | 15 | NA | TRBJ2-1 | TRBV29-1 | CSVLSLTLGIYEQFF | TGCAGCGTTCTCAGCCTGACACTAGGAATCTATGAGCAGTTCTTC
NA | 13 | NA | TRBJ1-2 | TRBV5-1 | CASKPTENYGYTF | TGCGCCAGCAAACCGACAGAAAACTATGGCTACACCTTC
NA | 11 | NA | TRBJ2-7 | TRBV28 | CASSAFYEQYF | TGTGCCAGCAGTGCCTTCTACGAGCAGTACTTC
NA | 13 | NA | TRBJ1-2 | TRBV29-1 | CSVVSYRAPGYTF | TGCAGCGTTGTGTCGTACAGGGCTCCTGGCTACACCTTC
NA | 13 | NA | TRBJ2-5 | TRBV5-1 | CASSLGGGETQYF | TGCGCCAGCAGCCTTGGGGGTGGGGAGACCCAGTACTTC
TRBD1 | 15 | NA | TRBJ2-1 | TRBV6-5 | CASSQTGGRYNEQFF | TGTGCCAGCAGTCAGACAGGGGGCCGCTACAATGAGCAGTTCTTC
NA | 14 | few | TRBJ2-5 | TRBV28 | CASSSAGPQETQYF | TGTGCCAGCAGTTCCGCCGGGCCCCAAGAGACCCAGTACTTC
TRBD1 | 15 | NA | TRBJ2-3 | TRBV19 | CASSATGDSTDTQYF | TGTGCCAGTAGCGCAACAGGGGATAGCACAGATACGCAGTATTTT
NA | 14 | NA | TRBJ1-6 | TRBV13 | CASSLQVTNSPLHF | TGTGCCAGCAGCCTACAGGTGACTAATTCACCCCTCCACTTT
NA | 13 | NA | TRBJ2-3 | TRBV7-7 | CASSPRPTDTQYF | TGTGCCAGCAGCCCCAGGCCCACAGATACGCAGTATTTT
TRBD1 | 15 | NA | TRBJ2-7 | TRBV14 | CASSHPGQGSYEQYF | TGTGCCAGCAGCCACCCGGGACAGGGGTCCTACGAGCAGTACTTC
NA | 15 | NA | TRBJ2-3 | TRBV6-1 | CASSRAGSFTDTQYF | TGTGCCAGCAGTCGCGCTGGGTCATTCACAGATACGCAGTATTTT
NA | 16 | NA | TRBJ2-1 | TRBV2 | CASSARALTGYNEQFF | TGTGCCAGCAGTGCCCGAGCCCTCACCGGCTACAATGAGCAGTTCTTC
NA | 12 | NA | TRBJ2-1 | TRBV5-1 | CASSLSLNEQFF | TGCGCCAGCAGCTTATCTCTCAATGAGCAGTTCTTC
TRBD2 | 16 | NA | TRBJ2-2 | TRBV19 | CASSIPSGENTGELFF | TGTGCCAGTAGTATACCTAGCGGGGAGAACACCGGGGAGCTGTTTTTT
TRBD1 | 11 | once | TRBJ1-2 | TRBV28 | CATTGLKGYTF | TGTGCCACGACAGGGTTAAAAGGCTACACCTTC
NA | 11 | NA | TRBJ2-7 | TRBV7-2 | CASSPYSEQYF | TGTGCCAGCAGCCCCTACAGCGAGCAGTACTTC
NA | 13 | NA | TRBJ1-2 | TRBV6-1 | CASSEDSNYGYTF | TGTGCCAGCAGTGAGGACAGTAACTATGGCTACACCTTC
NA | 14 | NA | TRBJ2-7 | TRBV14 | CASSPAGGSYEQYF | TGTGCCAGCAGTCCGGCCGGGGGATCCTACGAGCAGTACTTC
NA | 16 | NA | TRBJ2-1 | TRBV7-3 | CASSLQGTSSYNEQFF | TGTGCCAGCAGCTTACAAGGCACCAGCTCCTACAATGAGCAGTTCTTC
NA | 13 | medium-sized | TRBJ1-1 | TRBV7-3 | CASSSAGTTEAFF | TGTGCCAGCAGCTCCGCGGGGACCACTGAAGCTTTCTTT
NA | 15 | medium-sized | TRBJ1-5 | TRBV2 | CASSDSGIGNQPQHF | TGTGCCAGCAGTGATTCAGGGATCGGCAATCAGCCCCAGCATTTT
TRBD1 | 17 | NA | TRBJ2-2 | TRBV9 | CASSGQGITGQTGELFF | TGTGCCAGCAGCGGACAGGGGATAACGGGTCAGACCGGGGAGCTGTTTTTT
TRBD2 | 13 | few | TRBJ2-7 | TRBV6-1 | CASSNGRAYEQYF | TGTGCCAGCAGTAACGGGAGGGCCTACGAGCAGTACTTC
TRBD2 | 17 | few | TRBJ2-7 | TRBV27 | CASSLSGRVAGPYEQYF | TGTGCCAGCAGTTTATCTGGAAGGGTAGCGGGGCCCTACGAGCAGTACTTC
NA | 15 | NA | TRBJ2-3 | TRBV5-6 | CASSFRKLGTDTQYF | TGTGCCAGCAGCTTCCGGAAATTGGGCACAGATACGCAGTATTTT
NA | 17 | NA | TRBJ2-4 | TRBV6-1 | CASSEDGGGAGKNIQYF | TGTGCCAGCAGTGAAGACGGAGGGGGCGCGGGCAAAAACATTCAGTACTTC
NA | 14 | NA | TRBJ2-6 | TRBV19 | CASFTGSGANVLTF | TGTGCCAGTTTCACAGGCTCTGGGGCCAACGTCCTGACTTTC
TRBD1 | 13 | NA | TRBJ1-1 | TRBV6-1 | CAGIGQGIPEAFF | TGTGCCGGGATTGGACAGGGTATACCTGAAGCTTTCTTT
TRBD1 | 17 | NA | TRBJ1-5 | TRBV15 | CATSSTTGGAGNQPQHF | TGTGCCACCAGCAGCACAACAGGGGGCGCCGGCAATCAGCCCCAGCATTTT
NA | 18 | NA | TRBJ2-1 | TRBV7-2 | CASSLAQGAVSGHNEQFF | TGTGCCAGCAGCTTAGCACAGGGAGCGGTTAGCGGGCACAATGAGCAGTTCTTC
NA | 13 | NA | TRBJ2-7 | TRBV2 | CASSSHPRSGQYF | TGTGCCAGCAGTTCTCACCCAAGAAGCGGGCAGTACTTC